The rows below give T cell receptor beta chains drawn from one sample of a study of somatic mutations in cytotoxic T cells in rheumatoid arthritis. Data came from immunoSEQ multiplex PCR; TCRdb stores just in-frame clones and leaves some out. The top ten hold approximately 3.2% of the sample, which has 30,000 to 45,000 clones, about 80% seen once. Sequencing was done on a sample of CD8+ T cells sorted from blood. These receptor sequences come from a middle-aged man in good health. Each CDR3 is given without its conserved first and last residue. The D gene is left open where the match is weak. Rows may omit the clone size; those that give it use once, few, many or a size class.

V	size	D	J	CDR3
TRBV28	-	TRBD2	TRBJ2-7	ASSLGSGIHEQY
TRBV5-6	-	-	TRBJ2-1	ASSFSQSYEQF
TRBV7-9	-	-	TRBJ2-3	ASSGGSPDTQY
TRBV29-1	-	TRBD1	TRBJ2-7	SAISRDRDPLEQY
TRBV4-1	-	TRBD2	TRBJ2-1	ASSQDLAGGMGEQF
TRBV11-2	-	-	TRBJ1-6	ASSSRDSTYNSPLH
TRBV6-5	once	-	TRBJ1-5	ASSYGRGQPQH
TRBV27	-	-	TRBJ2-2	ASSLLETLYTGELF
TRBV27	-	-	TRBJ2-7	ASSPSTGEGFYEQY
TRBV27	-	-	TRBJ2-1	ASSLVKLNNEQF
TRBV21-1	-	-	TRBJ1-5	ASSAPYYPRDSNQPQH
TRBV11-2	-	-	TRBJ2-1	ASTRSSYNEQF
TRBV7-6	-	TRBD2	TRBJ2-2	ASSLDPPGGTGELF
TRBV10-2	medium-sized	-	TRBJ2-7	ASSEWGYEQY
TRBV30	-	-	TRBJ1-1	AWSEVVGTEAF
TRBV27	once	-	TRBJ2-3	ASSLDPTDTQY
TRBV11-2	-	TRBD1	TRBJ1-2	ASSEQGFYGYT
TRBV19	-	-	TRBJ1-1	ASSIGITGMVEAF
TRBV4-1	-	-	TRBJ2-3	ASSQTGVGDTQY
TRBV2	-	TRBD2	TRBJ2-1	ASSDLRGRDEQF
TRBV7-3	few	-	TRBJ1-2	AWGEEEGYT
TRBV7-9	once	-	TRBJ2-5	ASSLAAGFTETQY
TRBV19	-	TRBD1	TRBJ2-7	ASSMGTGAYEQY
TRBV2	-	-	TRBJ1-1	VSRDRITEAF
TRBV25-1	-	-	TRBJ2-7	ASSERRYEQY